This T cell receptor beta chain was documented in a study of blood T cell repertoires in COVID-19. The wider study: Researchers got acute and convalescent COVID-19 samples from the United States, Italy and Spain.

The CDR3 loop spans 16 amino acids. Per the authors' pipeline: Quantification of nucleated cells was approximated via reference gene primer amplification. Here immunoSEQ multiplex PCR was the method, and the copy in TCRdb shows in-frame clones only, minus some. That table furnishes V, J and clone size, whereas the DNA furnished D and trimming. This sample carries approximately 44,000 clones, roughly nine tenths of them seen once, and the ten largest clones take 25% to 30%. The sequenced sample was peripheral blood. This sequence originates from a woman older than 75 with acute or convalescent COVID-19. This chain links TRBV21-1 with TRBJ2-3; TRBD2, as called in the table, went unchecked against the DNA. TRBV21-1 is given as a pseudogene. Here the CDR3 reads CASSKEGLARTDTQYF. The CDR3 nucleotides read TGTGCCAGCAGCAAAGAAGGCCTAGCGAGAACAGATACGCAGTATTTT.